The 31 T cell receptor beta chains reported below all come from one sample, sequenced in a study of neurological immune-mediated disorders (dated by TCRdb to the late 2010s). Libraries were made using 5' RACE. The sequencer was an Illumina HiSeq 2500. Using fastp trimming at Q25 and MiXCR clonotype assembly, TCRdb reanalyzed the public sequencing data and kept in-frame beta chains. Every entry covers one CDR3 protein and lists the most common genes and DNA from its rows. The sample table contains 17,000 or so distinct CDR3 sequences; only one count was recorded for 27% of them. Around 30% of the sample comes from the top ten. The specimen was PBMCs. The receptor set was obtained from a man aged 45-65 years with HTLV-1-associated myelopathy (HAM/TSP).

This chain connects TRBV5-1 to TRBJ2-1, with D perhaps given as TRBD1 or TRBD2 (5 bases each). Looked up from germline, CDR1 is SGHRS and CDR2 is YFSETQ. V shed 5 bases and J shed 5 bases, with 17 bases lying between them. This CDR3 is built from 15 residues. The CDR3 DNA reads as TGCGCCAGCAGTTCGCAGGGAACGGGGAACAATGAGCAGTTCTTC. It is translated as CASSSQGTGNNEQFF.

The chain joins TRBV12-3 or TRBV12-4 to TRBJ2-7, with TRBD2 matching 7 bases. CDR3 length: 16 amino acids. Losses at the gene ends were 6 bases for V and 0 bases for J; bases not matched to a gene: 11. The CDR3 loop reads CASSQLGRGSSYEQYF. DNA for the CDR3: TGTGCCAGCAGCCAGTTGGGGAGGGGAAGCTCCTACGAGCAGTACTTC.

The chain carries TRBV12-3 or TRBV12-4 and TRBJ1-2; a possible D gene is TRBD1 (5 bases). The CDR3 loop spans 14 amino acids. V shed 5 bases and J shed 4 bases, with 14 bases lying between them. This CDR3 reads CASSRSRASYGYTF. DNA of the CDR3: TGTGCCAGCAGTCGATCCAGGGCCTCCTATGGCTACACCTTC.

This clonotype was seen ten or more times. The chain has TRBV25-1 and TRBJ1-5; a weak D match, TRBD1 (6 bases). The V end lost 4 bases, the J end lost 0 bases, and 10 bases lay between the germline ends. The CDR3 spans 15 residues. Germline CDR1 is MGHDK and CDR2 is SYGVNS. CDR3: CASSGRGASNQPQHF. CDR3 nucleotides: TGTGCCAGCAGTGGAAGGGGGGCTAGCAATCAGCCCCAGCATTTT.

This clonotype was seen more than once but under ten times. J is TRBJ2-3 and V is TRBV7-9; 8 bases align to TRBD2. CDR3 length equals 16 residues. CDR1 is SEHNR, CDR2 FQNEAQ, per germline (reference sequence). V lost 1 base to trimming and J lost 2 bases; unmatched junction nucleotides: 5. For the CDR3, the DNA is TGTGCCAGCAGCTTAGTGGGCGGGGGGCCCACAGATACGCAGTATTTT. It encodes CASSLVGGGPTDTQYF.

This clonotype was counted only a few times. The genes are TRBV6-6 and TRBJ2-3; 8 bases align to TRBD2. Germline V gives CDR1 MNHNY, CDR2 SVGAGI (reference sequence). The length of the CDR3 is 14 residues. V gave up 8 bases and J gave up 5 bases; unmatched junction bases: 9. The DNA of the CDR3 is TGTGCCAGCGTCGAGCGGGGGAAGGGAGATACGCAGTATTTT. It yields the protein CASVERGKGDTQYF.

This clonotype showed up many times. CDR3 amino acids: CASGGDRGPEQYF. The CDR3 nucleotides read TGTGCCAGCGGGGGGGACAGGGGACCCGAGCAGTACTTC. The chain couples TRBV6-1 to TRBJ2-7; 10 bases fit TRBD1. The CDR3 sequence is 13 residues long. Germline V CDR1 and CDR2: MNHNS, SASEGT. V was clipped by 8 bases and J by 6 bases; unmatched bases: 7.

This clonotype was seen only a few times. This chain links TRBV28 with TRBJ1-2; TRBD1 might be the D (6 bases). This CDR3 is built from 13 residues. The V end was cut by 3 bases, the J end by 5 bases, with 10 bases between. The germline V gene has CDR1 MDHEN and CDR2 SYDVKM. For the CDR3, the DNA is TGTGCCAGCAGTTTTAGGGGGGAGTATGGCTACACCTTC. It translates to CASSFRGEYGYTF.

Ten or more counts support this clonotype. This chain links TRBV19 with TRBJ2-1, with D unresolved. Germline values: CDR1 LNHDA, CDR2 SQIVND (reference sequence). CDR3 length: 12 amino acids. The V and J ends lost 3 bases and 9 bases respectively, with 9 bases between them. CDR3 loop: CASSMKLTEQFF. DNA of the CDR3: TGTGCCAGTAGTATGAAGTTAACTGAGCAGTTCTTC.

This clonotype was observed a few times. Here the CDR3 DNA reads TGTGCCAGCAGCGCCGGGGGTGCCGGGGAGCTGTTTTTT. Translated: CASSAGGAGELFF. V gene TRBV7-3 combines with J gene TRBJ2-2; possible D gene TRBD2, 6 bases. V was clipped by 5 bases and J by 6 bases, with 10 bases between them. Germline CDR1 SGHTA, CDR2 FQGTGA. The CDR3 runs to 13 residues.

The chain combines TRBV7-9 with TRBJ2-5; 7 nucleotides line up with TRBD1. CDR3 length: 13 residues. The ends lost 5 bases at V and 5 bases at J; junction bases unmatched: 5. The germline V gene encodes CDR1 SEHNR and CDR2 FQNEAQ (reference sequence). The DNA for the CDR3 is TGTGCCAGCAGCCCGGACAGGTTGGAGACCCAGTACTTC. The encoded protein is CASSPDRLETQYF.

This clonotype appeared a single time. The J gene is TRBJ2-7, the V gene TRBV18, with TRBD2 matching over 10 bases. CDR1 is KGHSH, CDR2 LQKENI, per germline. The trim removed 0 bases at V and 2 bases at J, leaving 4 bases unmatched. CDR3 size: 16 residues. The chain's CDR3 is CASSPPSSGSPYEQYF. The CDR3 nucleotides are TGTGCCAGCTCACCACCGTCTAGCGGGAGCCCCTACGAGCAGTACTTC.

The chain combines TRBV2 with TRBJ2-4; 7 nucleotides agree with TRBD1. V trimming: 3 bases; J trimming: 0 bases; junction bases outside the gene matches: 5. The CDR3 has 16 amino acids. Germline V gene lookup returns CDR1 SNHLY and CDR2 FYNNEI. As DNA, the CDR3 is TGTGCCAGCAGTGATTGGACAGGACTAGCCAAAAACATTCAGTACTTC. This gives the protein CASSDWTGLAKNIQYF.

This clonotype is a singleton in its sample. The chain joins TRBV18 to TRBJ2-7, with 9 positions matching TRBD1. J lost 6 bases, V lost 0 bases, and 6 bases had no gene match. Germline values: CDR1 KGHSH, CDR2 LQKENI. CDR3 length equals 15 residues. CDR3 loop: CASSPPVQGAGEQYF. The CDR3 DNA sequence: TGTGCCAGCTCACCACCGGTACAGGGGGCCGGCGAGCAGTACTTC.

This clonotype appeared a few times. The rearrangement links TRBV20-1 to TRBJ1-2; 7 bases align to TRBD1. Per germline, CDR1 DFQATT and CDR2 SNEGSKA (reference sequence). The CDR3 sequence is 13 residues long. Losses at the gene ends were 1 base for V and 8 bases for J; bases not matched to a gene: 7. The DNA for the CDR3 is TGCAGTGCTAGAGCGTCCACAGGGGTCGGCTACACCTTC. Residues: CSARASTGVGYTF.

This clonotype was seen a handful of times. CDR3 DNA: TGCAGTGCTAGAGATCACCTTTTGGCGACAGATACGCAGTATTTT. Protein sequence: CSARDHLLATDTQYF. The rearrangement links TRBV20-1 to TRBJ2-3; D gene unclear. The CDR3 has 15 amino acids. The germline V gene encodes CDR1 DFQATT and CDR2 SNEGSKA (reference sequence). The V end lost 0 bases, the J end lost 3 bases, and 13 bases lay between the germline ends.

This clonotype was seen only a few times. This chain connects TRBV6-1 to TRBJ2-1; D not certain. CDR1 and CDR2 from the germline V gene are MNHNS and SASEGT. Trimming took off 1 base at V and 9 bases at J, with 13 bases between the two ends. This CDR3 contains 14 residues. Written as DNA, the CDR3 is TGTGCCAGCAGTGAAGTTTATGTGGCCGGTGAGCAGTTCTTC. It is translated as CASSEVYVAGEQFF.

The sample holds a few counts of this clonotype. The rearrangement uses TRBV6-2 or TRBV6-3 and TRBJ2-3; 14 bases map to TRBD2. Germline V gives CDR1 MNHEY, CDR2 SVGEGT. J lost 6 bases, V lost 4 bases, and 12 bases had no gene match. The CDR3 length is 18 residues. This CDR3 is CASSSLWGLAGAKDTQYF. CDR3 nucleotide sequence: TGTGCCAGCAGTTCATTATGGGGACTAGCGGGGGCGAAGGATACGCAGTATTTT.

In this sample, this clonotype turned up a few times. The genes are TRBV29-1 and TRBJ2-2; 8 bases are a match to TRBD1. V was pared by 4 bases and J by 13 bases, with 8 bases of the junction left unmatched. CDR3 size: 12 residues. Per the germline V gene, CDR1 is SQVTM and CDR2 is ANQGSEA. The CDR3 loop is CSVARGQGALFF. The CDR3 DNA reads TGCAGCGTTGCAAGAGGACAGGGCGCGCTGTTTTTT.

This clonotype is medium-sized. The chain links TRBV4-1 to TRBJ2-3, with 11 bases identical to TRBD2. The germline V gene has CDR1 MGHRA and CDR2 YSYEKL. There are 16 residues in the CDR3. J was trimmed by 3 bases and V by 1 base; bases with no gene match: 3. The CDR3 DNA reads as TGCGCCAGCAGCCAAGGGGCTAGCGGGGGGACAGATACGCAGTATTTT. Amino acids: CASSQGASGGTDTQYF.

This rearrangement joins TRBV7-9 to TRBJ2-1, with TRBD1 matching over 10 bases. Looked up from germline, CDR1 is SEHNR and CDR2 is FQNEAQ (reference sequence). V was pared by 5 bases and J by 7 bases, with 8 bases of the junction left unmatched. This CDR3 region has 15 residues. CDR3 sequence: CASSLPGTGENEQFF. As DNA, the CDR3 is TGTGCCAGCAGCCTCCCCGGGACAGGGGAGAATGAGCAGTTCTTC.

This chain joins TRBV5-4 and TRBJ2-2, with 8 bases identical to TRBD2. The germline V gene encodes CDR1 SGHNT and CDR2 YYREEE (reference sequence). After removal of 0 bases from V and 9 bases from J, the junction contained 1 base not matched to a gene. The CDR3 consists of 13 residues. CDR3 residues: CASSLAGGRELFF. CDR3 sequence (DNA): TGTGCCAGCAGCTTGGCGGGGGGGCGGGAGCTGTTTTTT.

This clonotype turned up a few times. This sequence joins TRBV6-2 or TRBV6-3 and TRBJ2-7; D might be TRBD1 (5 bases). The V end lost 5 bases, the J end lost 1 base, and 18 bases lay between the germline ends. Germline V gene sequence: CDR1 MNHEY, CDR2 SVGEGT. The CDR3 runs to 16 residues. The CDR3 bases are TGTGCCAGCAGTGACCCATCGACAGTCCTATCCTACGAGCAGTACTTC. Amino acids: CASSDPSTVLSYEQYF.

This clonotype has a count of ten or more. The chain employs TRBV7-9 and TRBJ2-2; TRBD1 agrees at 7 bases. Germline CDR1 reads SEHNR; CDR2 reads FQNEAQ (reference sequence). The CDR3 covers 16 residues. Trimming cost V 6 bases and J 2 bases; bases outside gene matches: 9. CDR3 nucleotide sequence: TGTGCCAGCAGACTTATGGGACAGACCAACACCGGGGAGCTGTTTTTT. Its protein product is CASRLMGQTNTGELFF.

This clonotype has only a few counts. CDR3: CSIMGAQETQYF. The CDR3 bases are TGCAGCATTATGGGGGCCCAAGAGACCCAGTACTTC. This chain uses TRBV29-1 with TRBJ2-5; TRBD1 might be the D (6 bases). V lost 8 bases and J 1 base, leaving 11 bases between the germline ends. This CDR3 is 12 amino acids long. Germline CDR1 and CDR2: SQVTM and ANQGSEA.

This chain uses TRBV1 with TRBJ2-5; the DNA was not used to check the table's D call, TRBD2. TRBV1 is a pseudogene segment. This CDR3 has 16 residues. In nucleotides, the CDR3 is TGCACCAGCAGCCAAGATGAACTAGGAGCCGGAGAGACCCAGTACTTC. This translates into CTSSQDELGAGETQYF.

This clonotype occurred a few times. This chain uses TRBV7-9 with TRBJ2-1; D tentatively reads TRBD1 or TRBD2 (6 bases each). The germline V and J ends were trimmed by 8 bases and 8 bases, with 13 bases remaining between them. This CDR3 has 12 residues. Germline loops: CDR1 SEHNR, CDR2 FQNEAQ (reference sequence). The CDR3: CASYGGWDEQFF. The CDR3 bases are TGTGCCAGCTACGGGGGCTGGGATGAGCAGTTCTTC.

Only a few counts were recorded for this clonotype. The chain carries TRBV20-1 and TRBJ1-3; 7 bases match TRBD1. Germline V lookup: CDR1 DFQATT, CDR2 SNEGSKA (reference sequence). The CDR3 sequence is 12 residues long. Unmatched junction bases numbered 2, after V lost 5 bases and J lost 4 bases. The CDR3 bases are TGCAGTGCTGAGGGACAGGGAAACACCATATATTTT. This encodes CSAEGQGNTIYF.

This clonotype was seen a handful of times. This sequence joins TRBV20-1 and TRBJ1-6; D may be TRBD1 (6 bases). V was pared by 5 bases and J by 9 bases, with 11 bases between. CDR3 length: 12 residues. From germline, CDR1 is DFQATT and CDR2 SNEGSKA (reference sequence). The CDR3 loop is CSARNRVSPLHF. CDR3 nucleotides: TGCAGTGCTCGCAACAGGGTTTCACCCCTCCACTTT.

The chain joins TRBV12-3 or TRBV12-4 to TRBJ2-5; D is uncertain. V was cut by 3 bases and J by 4 bases, with 3 bases left in between. CDR3 length equals 11 residues. In nucleotides, the CDR3 is TGTGCCAGCAGTTTGAGAGAGACCCAGTACTTC. Residues: CASSLRETQYF.

V gene TRBV7-9 combines with J gene TRBJ2-2; D not certain. Trimming shortened V by 3 bases and J by 5 bases, and 13 bases separated the two germline ends. The CDR3 is 15 amino acids. The germline V gene encodes CDR1 SEHNR and CDR2 FQNEAQ (reference sequence). CDR3 nucleotides: TGTGCCAGCAGCTTCGGATCAGTGGGTACCGGGGAGCTGTTTTTT. Its protein is CASSFGSVGTGELFF.